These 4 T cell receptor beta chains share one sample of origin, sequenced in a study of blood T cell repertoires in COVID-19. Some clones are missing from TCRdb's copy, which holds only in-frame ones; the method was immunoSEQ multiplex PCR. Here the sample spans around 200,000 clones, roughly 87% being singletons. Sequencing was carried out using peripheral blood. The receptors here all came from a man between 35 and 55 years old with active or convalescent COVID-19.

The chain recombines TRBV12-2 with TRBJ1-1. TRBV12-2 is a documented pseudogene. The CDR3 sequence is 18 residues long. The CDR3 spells CASRSILGGNRMNTEAFF. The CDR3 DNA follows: TGTGCAAGTCGCTCCATCCTGGGGGGGAACAGGATGAACACTGAAGCTTTCTTT.

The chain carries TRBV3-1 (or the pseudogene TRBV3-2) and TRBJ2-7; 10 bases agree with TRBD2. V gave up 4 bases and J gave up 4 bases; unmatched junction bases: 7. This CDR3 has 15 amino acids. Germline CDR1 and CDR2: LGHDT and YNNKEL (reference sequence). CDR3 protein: CASSPETSGEYEQYF. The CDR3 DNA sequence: TGTGCCAGCAGCCCAGAAACTAGCGGGGAATACGAGCAGTACTTC.

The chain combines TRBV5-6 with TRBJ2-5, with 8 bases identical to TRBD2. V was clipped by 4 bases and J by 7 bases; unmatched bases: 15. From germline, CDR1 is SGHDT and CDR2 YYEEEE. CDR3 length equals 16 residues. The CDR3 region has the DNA TGTGCCAGCAGCACAGGGACTAGTGCTGGATATCGGACCCAGTACTTC. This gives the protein CASSTGTSAGYRTQYF.

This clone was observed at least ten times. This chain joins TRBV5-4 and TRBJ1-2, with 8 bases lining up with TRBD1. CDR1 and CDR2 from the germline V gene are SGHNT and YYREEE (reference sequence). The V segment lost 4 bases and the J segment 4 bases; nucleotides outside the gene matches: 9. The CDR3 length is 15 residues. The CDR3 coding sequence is TGTGCCAGCAGCGTCCGGGACAGGTCTTCCTATGGCTACACCTTC. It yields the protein CASSVRDRSSYGYTF.